These T cell receptor beta chains were read from a single sample in a study of cytomegalovirus exposure and HLA in healthy donors. This table comes from immunoSEQ multiplex PCR, and its TCRdb copy is limited to in-frame clones, with some not included. The data show about 110,000 clones, more than 70% seen once. Material for sequencing was PBMCs. These receptors all stem from a man between 18 and 35 years old in good health and CMV-seronegative. CDR3s leave out the opening cysteine and the closing phenylalanine or tryptophan.

v_gene,len,j_gene,CDR3aa
TRBV9,16,TRBJ2-3,ASSVPRTSGIDTDTQY
TRBV7-7,11,TRBJ2-3,ASSFERGDTQY
TRBV4-3,12,TRBJ1-2,ASSQERGIYGYT
TRBV9,12,TRBJ1-4,ASRGTATNEKLF
TRBV6-4,13,TRBJ2-3,ASSPGTGGLDTQY
TRBV7-4,12,TRBJ1-4,ASSFPETNEKLF
TRBV7-2,13,TRBJ2-2,ASSHRQGATGELF
TRBV6-1,11,TRBJ1-1,ATRQGWDTEAF
TRBV27,12,TRBJ1-1,ASSFNSLNTEAF
TRBV16,13,TRBJ2-7,ASSPPGQATYEQY
TRBV6-1,13,TRBJ2-3,ASSEPGSGGDTQY
TRBV6-6,13,TRBJ2-7,ASSYQPRGNYEQY
TRBV6-1,10,-,ASYAGMGEQY
TRBV6-6,13,TRBJ1-4,ASSYLGQGAEKLF
TRBV2,12,TRBJ1-3,ASKRGTSGNTIY
TRBV5-1,11,TRBJ2-5,ASSKYRGETQY
TRBV11-1,12,TRBJ2-7,ASSSYRSSYEQY
TRBV6-1,14,TRBJ2-5,ASSVTGTSLRETQY
TRBV6-1,10,TRBJ1-5,ASDRTDQPQH
TRBV2,11,TRBJ2-7,ASSAQGAYEQY
TRBV19,13,TRBJ1-1,ASSPRGQSNTEAF
TRBV5-4,13,TRBJ2-2,ASSLVGTSTGELF
TRBV9,13,TRBJ1-5,ASSTQGDFNQPQH
TRBV5-1,11,TRBJ2-7,ASSGAGPYEQY
TRBV5-4,12,TRBJ2-7,ASSLDRGPYEQY
TRBV29-1,10,TRBJ2-7,SVSADSYEQY
TRBV5-4,13,TRBJ2-7,ASSLGTSGGYEQY
TRBV18,13,TRBJ2-2,ASSQTGGADGELF
TRBV10-2,14,TRBJ2-7,ASSERDRVRSYEQY
TRBV7-8,10,TRBJ1-2,ASSLGAGGYT
TRBV7-9,14,TRBJ2-7,ASSLAHSGGSYEQY
TRBV28,9,TRBJ1-5,ASSPGGAQH
TRBV6-5,11,TRBJ2-7,ASRPDRVGEQY
TRBV19,13,TRBJ1-1,ASSSRTALNTEAF
TRBV7-9,10,TRBJ1-1,ASSRGGARAF
TRBV4-3,13,TRBJ2-1,ASSQYSGGGNEQF
TRBV5-1,13,TRBJ1-4,ASSLGTGSHEKLF